The rows below give T cell receptor beta chains drawn from one sample of a study of T cell responses to AZD1222 COVID-19 vaccine. Clones were sequenced by immunoSEQ multiplex PCR, and TCRdb holds only the in-frame ones, with some missing. Here the sample spans some 150,000 clones, roughly 88% being singletons. The sequencing used peripheral blood, collected on day 0 of AZD1222 vaccination. All receptors come from an adult in good health. CDR3s include the opening cysteine and the closing phenylalanine or tryptophan. A D gene is named only where the DNA matches it firmly. Size tells how often a clone was seen (once, few, many) or the class of an expanded clone, and some rows leave it out.

j_call clone_size d_call v_call cdr3_aa cdr3_nt
TRBJ1-3 . TRBD1 TRBV7-9 CASSFGQGEADTIYF TGTGCCAGCAGCTTTGGACAGGGGGAAGCAGACACCATATATTTT
TRBJ2-7 . TRBD2 TRBV11-2 CASSLELAGAYEQYF TGTGCCAGCAGCTTAGAACTAGCGGGAGCCTACGAGCAGTACTTC
TRBJ2-7 . . TRBV7-9 CASSRDYEQYF TGTGCCAGCAGCCGAGATTACGAGCAGTACTTC
TRBJ2-1 . TRBD1 TRBV11-3 CASSLGQGVDNEQFF TGTGCCAGCAGCTTAGGGCAGGGGGTAGACAATGAGCAGTTCTTC
TRBJ2-5 . . TRBV6-5 CASSFGTEGRETQYF TGTGCCAGCAGTTTCGGGACGGAGGGGAGAGAGACCCAGTACTTC
TRBJ1-1 . . TRBV19 CASSNMNTEAFF TGTGCCAGTAGTAATATGAACACTGAAGCTTTCTTT
TRBJ1-4 once TRBD1 TRBV12-3/TRBV12-4 CASSSVDRSELFF TGTGCCAGCAGTTCCGTGGACAGGTCGGAACTGTTTTTT
TRBJ1-5 once . TRBV30 CAWSGGQRNNQPQHF TGTGCCTGGAGTGGGGGACAACGAAACAATCAGCCCCAGCATTTT
TRBJ1-5 . . TRBV28 CASRSLQKISNQPQHF TGTGCCAGCAGGTCCCTCCAGAAAATTAGCAATCAGCCCCAGCATTTT
TRBJ1-1 once . TRBV5-6 CASSLGTVNTEAFF TGTGCCAGCAGCTTGGGGACGGTGAACACTGAAGCTTTCTTT
TRBJ1-5 . TRBD1 TRBV9 CASSKQGASNQPQHF TGTGCCAGCAGCAAACAGGGGGCGAGCAATCAGCCCCAGCATTTT
TRBJ2-1 . . TRBV3-1/TRBV3-2 CASSQAARGQFF TGTGCCAGCAGCCAAGCCGCCCGCGGGCAGTTCTTC